The clone carrying this T cell receptor (beta chain) was seen just once. Germline CDR1 is LGHDT and CDR2 is YNNKEL (reference sequence). The CDR3 has 13 residues. The V and J ends lost 4 bases and 1 base respectively, with 7 bases between them. Per the original methods: By means of reference gene primer amplification, nucleated cell counts were estimated. Sequencing was performed with immunoSEQ multiplex PCR; in TCRdb, only in-frame clones are kept and a portion is missing. V and J calls and clone size follow that table, whereas D and trimming were derived from the DNA. Of about 370,000 clones in the sample, roughly nine tenths are singletons; the top ten hold around 3%. The data were obtained in a study of blood T cell repertoires in COVID-19. Turning to the study itself: Sites in the United States, Italy and Spain provided acute and convalescent COVID-19 samples. Nucleic acid was either cDNA or gDNA, and it came from T cells, B-cell-depleted T cells, or PBMCs.

The chain recombines TRBV3-1 (or the pseudogene TRBV3-2) with TRBJ1-1, with D maybe TRBD1 (5 bases). The sequence was obtained from a woman aged 25 to 39 with COVID-19, enrolled during active disease. Sequencing was performed on peripheral blood. CDR3 nucleotides: TGTGCCAGCAGCCGTCAGGGGAACACTGAAGCTTTCTTT. It specifies CASSRQGNTEAFF.